This section outlines one T cell receptor (beta chain) sequence together with its context. This record comes from a study of blood T cell repertoires in COVID-19. As for the study in general: COVID-19 samples, acute and convalescent, were from the United States, Italy and Spain.

The assay was immunoSEQ multiplex PCR, and TCRdb's table has in-frame clones only and misses some. The sample carries about 64,000 clones, approximately 91% recorded once. The V gene lost 10 bases and the J gene lost 1 base, with 13 bases spanning the gap. The CDR3 consists of 13 residues. Germline V gene sequence: CDR1 ENHRY, CDR2 SYGVKD. This clonotype originated in a man aged 65 to 79 with acute or convalescent COVID-19. The material sequenced was peripheral blood. The chain combines TRBV10-3 with TRBJ1-2; TRBD1 is a possible D gene (6 bases). The CDR3 coding sequence is TGTGCCAACCGACAGGCAGATAACTATGGCTACACCTTC. Protein: CANRQADNYGYTF.